This T cell receptor beta chain was identified in a study of OX40 agonist ivuxolimab in advanced cancers. Across the whole study: Treatment of patients was with ivuxolimab, an agonistic anti-OX40 (CD134) antibody. Partial responses occurred in three patients (one hepatocellular carcinoma, two cutaneous melanoma). Broader study findings: On average, a greater number of expanded clones characterised CD8+ T cells relative to CD4+.

Germline CDR1 SGHTA, CDR2 FQGNSA. The CDR3 sequence is 16 residues long. The V and J ends lost 1 base and 2 bases respectively, with 12 bases between them. The data were produced by immunoSEQ multiplex PCR, yet TCRdb's version contains in-frame clones alone and is incomplete. The profile covers tens of thousands of clones, with 88% appearing a single time and over 8.5% taken by the ten largest. As concerns this clone: Antigen specificity is unknown.

This TCR came from an adult with an advanced solid tumor such as melanoma, head and neck, liver or kidney cancer. The source material was CD4+ or CD8+ T cells sorted from blood, sampled in a trial of the OX40 agonist ivuxolimab. The chain couples TRBV7-2 to TRBJ2-1; TRBD1 might be the D (5 bases). DNA of the CDR3: TGTGCCAGCAGCTTAGGGGGCGTGAACCCCTACAATGAGCAGTTCTTC. Encoded protein: CASSLGGVNPYNEQFF. Filled out from reference TRBV7-2 and TRBJ2-1, the complete variable domain reads GAGVSQSPSNKVTEKGKDVELRCDPISGHTALYWYRQSLGQGLEFLIYFQGNSAPDKSGLPSDRFSAERTGGSVSTLTIQRTQQEDSAVYLCASSLGGVNPYNEQFFGPGTRLTVL.